What follows is one T cell receptor (beta chain) and its context. The source of the sample is a study of cytotoxic CD8 clonotypes in ibrutinib-treated CLL. Per the germline V gene, CDR1 is SNHLY and CDR2 is FYNNEI. The CDR3 contains 12 residues. Trimming removed 11 bases at V and 4 bases at J, with 15 bases between. Only in-frame clones appear in the TCRdb table, and some are missing; sequencing was by immunoSEQ multiplex PCR. This table has roughly 130,000 clones, less than 95% appearing once. Here the sequenced sample was PBMCs, taken after 12 months of ibrutinib treatment. The chain couples TRBV2 to TRBJ2-7; either TRBD1 or TRBD2 may supply D (5 bases each). The sequence was obtained from a human donor with chronic lymphocytic leukemia. The CDR3 bases are TGTGCCGGGGCGACCAGGGAGTACGAGCAGTACTTC. This encodes CAGATREYEQYF.